The 30 T cell receptor beta chains below all came from one sample that was sequenced in a study of regulatory T cells in long-lasting Graves disease. Time point defined: newly diagnosed GD, antithyroid drugs for less than 3 months. RNA from PBMCs was the source of the TCR library. The TCR beta library used iRepertoire HTBI primers with Arm-PCR amplification of CDR3. TCRdb reanalysed the multiplex PCR reads using MiXCR and keeps one entry per CDR3 protein. The sample lists some 490,000 distinct CDR3 sequences; 12% were seen once. Another study also made use of these data, one on T cells in Graves' hyperthyroidism and ophthalmopathy.

Source: peripheral blood mononuclear cells (PBMCs), taken at new diagnosis, from a patient treated with antithyroid drugs. These TCRs come from a woman aged 25 to 39 with Graves disease.

The table lists this clonotype with many counts. The rearrangement uses TRBV5-1 and TRBJ2-1, with a tentative D call TRBD1 (6 bases). The germline V and J ends were trimmed by 1 base and 5 bases, with 13 bases remaining between them. The CDR3 consists of 15 residues. The germline V gene has CDR1 SGHRS and CDR2 YFSETQ. CDR3 protein: CASSLSAGDHNEQFF. The CDR3 DNA is TGCGCCAGCAGCTTGTCGGCAGGGGACCACAATGAGCAGTTCTTC.

This clonotype was counted ten times or more. V gene TRBV11-1 combines with J gene TRBJ2-1; TRBD2 matches 8 bases. V shed 0 bases, J shed 4 bases, and the junction held 8 bases outside the gene matches. Germline V gives CDR1 SGHAT, CDR2 FQDESV (reference sequence). The CDR3 runs 17 residues. The CDR3 loop reads CASSLAILASGYNEQFF. Here the CDR3 DNA reads TGTGCCAGCAGCTTAGCGATCTTGGCTAGCGGGTACAATGAGCAGTTCTTC.

This clonotype was counted at least ten times. The CDR3 reads CASSLDRTRDTQYF. The CDR3 nucleotides read TGTGCCAGCAGCTTAGACAGGACCCGGGATACGCAGTATTTT. The genes are TRBV11-3 and TRBJ2-3; no clear D gene. The ends were cut back, 0 bases at V and 6 bases at J, with 10 bases in the middle. Germline assignment: CDR1 SGHNT and CDR2 YENEEA. The CDR3 is 14 amino acids. The whole variable domain, remainder taken from reference TRBV11-3 and TRBJ2-3, is EAGVVQSPRYKIIEKKQPVAFWCNPISGHNTLYWYLQNLGQGPELLIRYENEEAVDDSQLPKDRFSAERLKGVDSTLKIQPAELGDSAVYLCASSLDRTRDTQYFGPGTRLTVL.

The J gene is TRBJ2-7, the V gene TRBV9; perhaps D is TRBD1 or TRBD2 (5 bases each). V was pared by 3 bases and J by 4 bases, with 11 bases between. Germline V CDR1 and CDR2: SGDLS, YYNGEE. The CDR3 sequence is 13 residues long. The chain's CDR3 is CASSGPGRYEQYF. CDR3 sequence (DNA): TGTGCCAGCAGCGGACCGGGGCGATACGAGCAGTACTTC.

Remarks on this clonotype: One base away lies a much larger clone, so this may be a sequencing read error. The gene calls are TRBV3-1 and TRBJ1-3; D not resolved. This CDR3 is built from 13 residues. CDR1 is LGHDT and CDR2 is YNNKEL in the germline V gene (reference sequence). CDR3: CASSRAAGNTTYF. The CDR3 DNA reads TGTGCCAGCAGCCGGGCCGCAGGAAACACCACATATTTT. Full variable domain (missing parts from reference TRBV3-1 and TRBJ1-3): DTAVSQTPKYLVTQMGNDKSIKCEQNLGHDTMYWYKQDSKKFLKIMFSYNNKELIINETVPNRFSPKSPDKAHLNLHINSLELGDSAVYFCASSRAAGNTTYFGEGSWLTVV.

This clonotype occurred many times. The rearrangement joins TRBV5-5 to TRBJ1-2; D is perhaps TRBD1 (5 bases). V was pared by 3 bases and J by 0 bases, with 18 bases between. CDR3 length equals 17 residues. Germline CDR1 and CDR2: SGHKS and YYEKEE (reference sequence). CDR3 nucleotide sequence: TGTGCCAGCAGCTCCCCTGGGGCAGGGCCCTCTAACTATGGCTACACCTTC. Residues: CASSSPGAGPSNYGYTF.

This clonotype appeared many times. The chain links TRBV19 to TRBJ1-2; D is uncertain. Germline CDR1 reads LNHDA; CDR2 reads SQIVND (reference sequence). The V and J ends lost 7 bases and 3 bases respectively, with 15 bases between them. The CDR3 length is 14 residues. The CDR3 DNA follows: TGTGCCAGTATCGCGACAACCGTGGACTATGGCTACACCTTC. This translates into CASIATTVDYGYTF. Combining the CDR3 with reference TRBV19 and TRBJ1-2 gives the whole variable domain DGGITQSPKYLFRKEGQNVTLSCEQNLNHDAMYWYRQDPGQGLRLIYYSQIVNDFQKGDIAEGYSVSREKKESFPLTVTSAQKNPTAFYLCASIATTVDYGYTFGSGTRLTVV.

This clonotype occurred a few times. The chain joins TRBV12-3 or TRBV12-4 to TRBJ1-5; 8 bases match TRBD1. The junction had 12 bases not matched to a gene; V was cut back by 7 bases and J by 7 bases. The CDR3 contains 15 residues. Here the CDR3 DNA reads TGTGCCAGCACTACAACGACAGGGGTGGGACAGCCCCAGCATTTT. Its protein is CASTTTTGVGQPQHF.

This clonotype was observed at least ten times. The genes are TRBV24-1 and TRBJ2-1, with D possibly TRBD2 on 7 matching bases. V lost 3 bases to trimming and J lost 2 bases, with 16 bases between them. The CDR3 sequence is 17 residues long. CDR1 KGHDR and CDR2 SFDVKD come from the germline V gene. CDR3 protein: CATSDPGRGGAYNEQFF. In nucleotides, the CDR3 is TGTGCCACCAGTGATCCTGGGAGGGGGGGCGCCTACAATGAGCAGTTCTTC.

The sample holds many counts of this clonotype. The chain couples TRBV3-1 to TRBJ1-2; D possibly corresponds to TRBD1 (6 bases). Between the trimmed V and J ends, which lost 6 bases and 9 bases, there was a span of 20 bases. Germline V CDR1 and CDR2: LGHDT, YNNKEL (reference sequence). The CDR3 sequence is 14 residues long. The DNA of the CDR3 is TGTGCCAGCAGACCCTATGATGGGGGGCTGAGCTACACCTTC. The encoded protein is CASRPYDGGLSYTF.

Ten or more counts support this clonotype. V usage is TRBV7-6 and J usage is TRBJ2-3; the D gene is possibly TRBD1 (5 bases). The V gene lost 0 bases and the J gene lost 3 bases, with 7 bases spanning the gap. CDR1 and CDR2 (germline): SGHVS, FNYEAQ. The CDR3 has 14 amino acids. This CDR3 reads CASSLAPGTDTQYF. As DNA, the CDR3 is TGTGCCAGCAGCTTAGCGCCAGGGACAGATACGCAGTATTTT.

This clonotype was counted many times. The V gene is TRBV6-2 or TRBV6-3, the J gene TRBJ1-6; D is unresolved. Trimming shortened V by 7 bases and J by 7 bases, and 14 bases separated the two germline ends. Germline assignment: CDR1 MNHEY and CDR2 SVGEGT. CDR3 length: 14 residues. In DNA, the CDR3 is TGTGCCAGCACCTTGGCGAGGTCCAATTCACCCCTCCACTTT. Protein sequence: CASTLARSNSPLHF.

The table lists this clonotype with many counts. The chain joins TRBV6-1 to TRBJ1-1; 10 nucleotides align to TRBD1. The CDR3 spans 17 residues. Trimming cost V 5 bases and J 0 bases; bases outside gene matches: 9. CDR1 and CDR2 (germline): MNHNS, SASEGT. The CDR3 coding sequence is TGTGCCAGCAGTCAAACCGGGACAGGGGTCATGAACACTGAAGCTTTCTTT. Translated: CASSQTGTGVMNTEAFF.

This clonotype was seen repeatedly, ten times or more. This chain links TRBV5-6 with TRBJ1-1, with a possible D match to TRBD1 (5 bases). Germline V gene data show CDR1 as SGHDT and CDR2 as YYEEEE. V dropped 1 base and J dropped 5 bases, with 15 bases sitting between them. CDR3 length equals 15 residues. The CDR3 nucleotides are TGTGCCAGCAGCTTGCCAGGGCTAATGAGGACTGAAGCTTTCTTT. Its protein is CASSLPGLMRTEAFF.

In this sample, this clonotype turned up many times. The CDR3 DNA follows: TGCAGTGCTAGCCGTTTAGGGCTGACTGAAGCTTTCTTT. Translated, it gives CSASRLGLTEAFF. The chain links TRBV20-1 to TRBJ1-1, with D uncertain. The germline V gene encodes CDR1 DFQATT and CDR2 SNEGSKA (reference sequence). V lost 3 bases and J lost 5, with 13 bases in between. The CDR3 is 13 residues long.

DNA for the CDR3: TGTGCCAGCAGTAGACAGGGGGGGGTTGGCTACACCTTC. Protein sequence: CASSRQGGVGYTF. The chain uses TRBV6-1 and TRBJ1-2; 9 positions match TRBD1. Losses at the gene ends were 5 bases for V and 7 bases for J; bases not matched to a gene: 5. CDR1 is MNHNS and CDR2 is SASEGT in the germline V gene. The CDR3 has 13 residues.

This clonotype was seen many times. The chain uses TRBV20-1 and TRBJ2-4, with a tentative D call TRBD1 (5 bases). Deletions cut 3 bases from V and 10 bases from J, with 13 bases between. This CDR3 is 12 amino acids long. CDR1 and CDR2 from the germline V gene are DFQATT and SNEGSKA (reference sequence). In DNA form, the CDR3 reads TGCAGTGCTAGTAGCAGGGCCCGGATTCAGTACTTC. Translation gives CSASSRARIQYF.

This clonotype appeared many times. The chain combines TRBV6-1 with TRBJ2-7; maybe TRBD1 (6 bases). Trimming removed 4 bases from V and 1 base from J, with 14 bases in between. The CDR3 is made up of 15 amino acids. CDR1 and CDR2 (germline): MNHNS, SASEGT. The chain's CDR3 is CASSVGTIGSYEQYF. Written as DNA, the CDR3 is TGTGCCAGCAGTGTCGGGACAATTGGGTCCTACGAGCAGTACTTC.

This clonotype was recorded only once. J is TRBJ2-3 and V is TRBV7-9; the match to TRBD1 covers 12 bases. Germline V gives CDR1 SEHNR, CDR2 FQNEAQ (reference sequence). This CDR3 region has 18 residues. The V and J ends lost 2 bases and 6 bases, in that order; junction bases with no gene match: 12. In DNA form, the CDR3 reads TGTGCCAGCAGCTTACCTACGGCCGGGACAGGGGGCCTTGATACGCAGTATTTT. Translated, it gives CASSLPTAGTGGLDTQYF.

This clonotype was counted many times. J is TRBJ2-7 and V is TRBV20-1; 7 bases map to TRBD1. With V trimmed by 5 bases and J by 0 bases, 4 bases remained unmatched. The CDR3 runs 13 residues. The V gene's germline CDR1 is DFQATT and CDR2 SNEGSKA (reference sequence). The CDR3 DNA sequence: TGCAGTGCTCTGGACAGGAGCTCCTACGAGCAGTACTTC. Translating it yields CSALDRSSYEQYF.

A note on this clonotype: Possible read error: a much larger clone is one base away. The V and J genes are TRBV19 and TRBJ2-7; TRBD1 might be the D (6 bases). Per germline, CDR1 LNHDA and CDR2 SQIVND (reference sequence). V was cut by 3 bases and J by 7 bases, with 22 bases left in between. The CDR3 loop spans 16 amino acids. The CDR3 spells CASSIQGRGMNNEQYF. In nucleotides, the CDR3 is TGTGCCAGTAGTATTCAGGGCAGGGGAATGAACAATGAGCAGTACTTC.

The genes are TRBV12-3 or TRBV12-4 and TRBJ2-3; 8 bases agree with TRBD2. V dropped 4 bases and J dropped 7; count of bases not matched to a gene: 10. This CDR3 has 15 amino acids. The CDR3 coding sequence is TGTGCCAGCAGTTCCTCCGGGACTAGGGGGAATACGCAGTATTTT. Residues: CASSSSGTRGNTQYF.

This clonotype came up many times. The rearrangement links TRBV20-1 to TRBJ1-2; D unclear. The CDR3 consists of 15 residues. From germline, CDR1 is DFQATT and CDR2 SNEGSKA (reference sequence). V dropped 3 bases and J dropped 0 bases, with 14 bases sitting between them. CDR3 region: CSARNSLSTNYGYTF. The CDR3 DNA reads as TGCAGTGCTAGGAACAGTCTAAGCACTAACTATGGCTACACCTTC.

This clonotype was counted only a few times. Possible read error: a much larger clone is one base away. V and J are TRBV11-2 and TRBJ2-1, with D perhaps TRBD2 (5 bases). From germline, CDR1 is SGHAT and CDR2 FQNNGV. The CDR3 is 12 amino acids. The CDR3 loop reads CASSLAGMAQCF. CDR3 nucleotide sequence: TGTGCCAGCAGCTTAGCCGGGATGGCGCAGTGTTTT.

This clonotype was counted at least ten times. The chain joins TRBV10-3 to TRBJ1-2; unclear D gene. The CDR3 consists of 14 residues. The germline CDR1 and CDR2 sequences are ENHRY and SYGVKD. The V gene lost 7 bases and the J gene lost 3 bases, with 15 bases spanning the gap. The CDR3: CAINPYGRDYGYTF. The CDR3 DNA sequence: TGTGCCATCAACCCTTATGGCAGAGACTATGGCTACACCTTC.

This chain joins TRBV30 and TRBJ2-2; D is unclear. The germline V gene has CDR1 GTSNPN and CDR2 SVGIG (reference sequence). The CDR3 spans 13 residues. V lost 2 bases, J lost 10 bases, and 14 bases lay in between. This CDR3 reads CAWSRQESEELFF. CDR3 DNA: TGTGCCTGGAGTCGGCAGGAATCCGAGGAGCTGTTTTTT.

Ten or more counts support this clonotype. The genes are TRBV28 and TRBJ2-7, with 14 positions matching TRBD2. The ends lost 2 bases at V and 1 base at J; junction bases unmatched: 7. The length of the CDR3 is 18 residues. Germline CDR1 reads MDHEN; CDR2 reads SYDVKM. The CDR3 DNA sequence: TGTGCCAGCAGTTTAAGGGGACTAGCGGGAGAGATTTCCTACGAGCAGTACTTC. Protein sequence: CASSLRGLAGEISYEQYF.

This clonotype was counted ten times or more. Here the CDR3 reads CASKGEKYSNQPQHF. The CDR3 bases are TGTGCCAGTAAAGGGGAAAAATATAGCAATCAGCCCCAGCATTTT. This sequence joins TRBV19 and TRBJ1-5; possible D gene TRBD1, 5 bases. Germline-derived CDR1 and CDR2 are LNHDA and SQIVND (reference sequence). V lost 7 bases and J lost 0, with 13 bases in between. CDR3 length equals 15 residues.

In this sample, this clonotype turned up many times. The J gene is TRBJ1-1, the V gene TRBV12-3 or TRBV12-4; a weak D match, TRBD1 (6 bases). V was pared by 6 bases and J by 6 bases, with 23 bases between. CDR3 length: 16 amino acids. CDR3 sequence: CASSRGRNTGFPEAFF. The CDR3 bases are TGTGCCAGCAGCAGAGGGAGGAACACAGGGTTCCCTGAAGCTTTCTTT.

This clonotype was seen at least ten times. The rearrangement links TRBV18 to TRBJ2-4, with D tentatively TRBD1 (6 bases). V shed 1 base and J shed 0 bases, with 19 bases lying between them. The CDR3 spans 19 residues. Germline V lookup: CDR1 KGHSH, CDR2 LQKENI. The CDR3: CASSPLSSGQTKAKNIQYF. The CDR3 DNA follows: TGTGCCAGCTCACCACTCTCCTCCGGACAGACCAAAGCCAAAAACATTCAGTACTTC. Supplemented by reference TRBV18 and TRBJ2-4, the full variable domain reads NAGVMQNPRHLVRRRGQEARLRCSPMKGHSHVYWYRQLPEEGLKFMVYLQKENIIDESGMPKERFSAEFPKEGPSILRIQQVVRGDSAAYFCASSPLSSGQTKAKNIQYFGAGTRLSVL.